Following are 17 T cell receptor beta chains from one sample sequenced in a study of blood T cell repertoires in COVID-19. The method was immunoSEQ multiplex PCR; TCRdb's version includes in-frame clones alone and lacks a portion of them. The sample has about 350,000 clones, approximately 87% seen once. The sample consisted of peripheral blood. The receptor set was obtained from a woman aged 45-65 years with COVID-19, enrolled during active disease.

The gene calls are TRBV5-4 and TRBJ2-1; 7 positions match TRBD2. There are 13 residues in the CDR3. V was pared by 4 bases and J by 9 bases, with 7 bases of the junction left unmatched. CDR1 and CDR2 (germline): SGHNT, YYREEE (reference sequence). The CDR3 nucleotides read TGTGCCAGCAGCCCGTTTAGCGGGCGTGAGCAGTTCTTC. It translates to CASSPFSGREQFF. Full variable domain (missing parts from reference TRBV5-4 and TRBJ2-1): ETGVTQSPTHLIKTRGQQVTLRCSSQSGHNTVSWYQQALGQGPQFIFQYYREEENGRGNFPPRFSGLQFPNYSSELNVNALELDDSALYLCASSPFSGREQFFGPGTRLTVL.

The chain links TRBV30 to TRBJ1-1, with D maybe TRBD1 (5 bases). This CDR3 has 14 amino acids. Deletions cut 2 bases from V and 1 base from J, with 11 bases between. CDR1 GTSNPN and CDR2 SVGIG come from the germline V gene (reference sequence). The DNA of the CDR3 is TGTGCCTGGAGTAGGGGAACAGCGAACACTGAAGCTTTCTTT. It specifies CAWSRGTANTEAFF.

The chain uses TRBV2 and TRBJ2-1, with 7 bases matching TRBD1. This CDR3 comprises 17 residues. The V segment lost 2 bases and the J segment 0 bases; nucleotides outside the gene matches: 7. Looked up from germline, CDR1 is SNHLY and CDR2 is FYNNEI. In DNA form, the CDR3 reads TGTGCCAGCAGTGAAAGGACAGGCCATAGCTCCTACAATGAGCAGTTCTTC. This codes for CASSERTGHSSYNEQFF.

J is TRBJ1-1 and V is TRBV9; 8 positions agree with TRBD1. This CDR3 has 14 amino acids. V lost 4 bases to trimming and J lost 3 bases; unmatched junction nucleotides: 5. Per germline, CDR1 SGDLS and CDR2 YYNGEE. The CDR3 DNA follows: TGTGCCAGCAGCAGGACAGGGAGGGACACTGAAGCTTTCTTT. Its protein is CASSRTGRDTEAFF.

The V gene is TRBV5-4, the J gene TRBJ2-5, with a tentative D call TRBD1 (5 bases). V dropped 1 base and J dropped 5 bases, with 15 bases sitting between them. The CDR3 sequence is 15 residues long. The V gene's germline CDR1 is SGHNT and CDR2 YYREEE (reference sequence). The DNA of the CDR3 is TGTGCCAGCAGCTTGCTGTGGGGCTCGTCGGAGACCCAGTACTTC. It encodes CASSLLWGSSETQYF.

The rearrangement joins TRBV19 to TRBJ1-3; D is ambiguous. V was cut by 3 bases and J by 1 base, with 10 bases left in between. The CDR3 contains 15 residues. Looked up from germline, CDR1 is LNHDA and CDR2 is SQIVND (reference sequence). DNA for the CDR3: TGTGCCAGTAGTATTTACCGTCGGTCTGGAAACACCATATATTTT. Its translation is CASSIYRRSGNTIYF.

This chain uses TRBV18 with TRBJ2-7, with D possibly being TRBD2 (5 bases). The CDR3 contains 14 residues. Germline V gene lookup returns CDR1 KGHSH and CDR2 LQKENI. Trimming removed 5 bases from V and 6 bases from J, with 17 bases in between. The chain's CDR3 is CASSMTTIRSEQYF. As DNA, the CDR3 is TGTGCCAGCTCAATGACTACGATCAGATCCGAGCAGTACTTC.

This clone occurred once. A much larger clone differs from this one at a single base, so this may be a read error. The chain is built from TRBV14 and TRBJ2-7, with unresolved D. CDR3 length: 11 residues. The germline V gene has CDR1 SGHDN and CDR2 FVKESK. Trimming took off 4 bases at V and 2 bases at J, with 3 bases between the two ends. In DNA, the CDR3 is TGTGCCAGCAGCCCAGCCTACGAGCAGTACTTC. Translating gives CASSPAYEQYF.

V is TRBV3-1 (or the pseudogene TRBV3-2) and J is TRBJ2-1; TRBD2 aligns across 12 bases. Germline loops: CDR1 LGHDT, CDR2 YNNKEL (reference sequence). The CDR3 has 15 residues. Trimming at V came to 6 bases and at J to 9 bases, leaving 9 bases not matched to a gene. Written as DNA, the CDR3 is TGTGCCAGCAGTCCACTAGCGGGAGGATCCAGTGAGCAGTTCTTC. Translation gives CASSPLAGGSSEQFF.

The chain has TRBV5-1 and TRBJ2-1, with 15 bases fitting TRBD2. From germline, CDR1 is SGHRS and CDR2 YFSETQ. The CDR3 consists of 16 residues. The ends lost 4 bases at V and 5 bases at J; junction bases unmatched: 4. DNA for the CDR3: TGCGCCAGCAGCCAGGGACTAGCGGGAGGACACAATGAGCAGTTCTTC. Translating gives CASSQGLAGGHNEQFF.

V is TRBV6-6 and J is TRBJ1-4; D ambiguous. There are 14 residues in the CDR3. Germline V gene sequence: CDR1 MNHNY, CDR2 SVGAGI (reference sequence). Deletions cut 6 bases from V and 2 bases from J, with 10 bases between. The CDR3 sequence: CASSRGYTNEKLFF. The DNA of the CDR3 is TGTGCCAGCAGCAGAGGGTACACTAATGAAAAACTGTTTTTT.

DNA for the CDR3: TGTGCTAGTGGTTTGGGACAGGGGGCGAATCAGCCCCAGCATTTT. Protein product: CASGLGQGANQPQHF. This chain uses TRBV12-5 with TRBJ1-5; TRBD1 agrees at 10 bases. The CDR3 loop spans 15 amino acids. The trim removed 1 base at V and 4 bases at J, leaving 1 base unmatched. The germline V gene encodes CDR1 LGHNT and CDR2 FRNRAP.

V is TRBV27 and J is TRBJ2-2, with TRBD1 as a possible D gene (6 bases). CDR3 size: 15 residues. The V end lost 1 base, the J end lost 5 bases, and 11 bases lay between the germline ends. Germline CDR1 MNHEY, CDR2 SMNVEV (reference sequence). CDR3 sequence: CASSLWDTSTGELFF. CDR3 nucleotides: TGTGCCAGCAGTTTATGGGACACCTCAACCGGGGAGCTGTTTTTT.

The V call is TRBV27, the J call TRBJ2-7; possibly TRBD2 for D (6 bases). There are 16 residues in the CDR3. V lost 5 bases to trimming and J lost 3 bases, with 20 bases between them. Germline V CDR1 and CDR2: MNHEY, SMNVEV (reference sequence). The CDR3 is CASSPTLASAGYEQYF. For the CDR3, the DNA is TGTGCCAGCAGTCCTACCTTAGCTAGCGCAGGCTACGAGCAGTACTTC.

The gene calls are TRBV11-1 and TRBJ1-1; 8 nucleotides line up with TRBD1. Per germline, CDR1 SGHAT and CDR2 FQDESV (reference sequence). J lost 4 bases, V lost 2 bases, and 3 bases had no gene match. CDR3 length equals 14 residues. DNA for the CDR3: TGTGCCAGCAGCTTACAGGGGGCGACCACTGAAGCTTTCTTT. This codes for CASSLQGATTEAFF. Combining the CDR3 with reference TRBV11-1 and TRBJ1-1 gives the whole variable domain EAEVAQSPRYKITEKSQAVAFWCDPISGHATLYWYRQILGQGPELLVQFQDESVVDDSQLPKDRFSAERLKGVDSTLKIQPAELGDSAMYLCASSLQGATTEAFFGQGTRLTVV.

The gene calls are TRBV4-3 and TRBJ2-1, with D possibly TRBD2 on 6 matching bases. From germline, CDR1 is LGHNA and CDR2 YSLEER. Trimming took 3 bases from V and 0 from J, leaving 9 bases between them. The CDR3 has 15 residues. CDR3: CASSQTSLSYNEQFF. CDR3 coding DNA: TGCGCCAGCAGCCAGACTAGTCTCTCCTACAATGAGCAGTTCTTC.

This chain joins TRBV18 and TRBJ2-7; TRBD1 matches at 7 bases. With 3 bases clipped from V and 2 bases from J, the junction kept 4 bases outside the gene matches. Germline lookup yields CDR1 KGHSH and CDR2 LQKENI. The CDR3 consists of 14 residues. DNA of the CDR3: TGTGCCAGCTCACCCCAGGGACAGACCTACGAGCAGTACTTC. Encoded protein: CASSPQGQTYEQYF.